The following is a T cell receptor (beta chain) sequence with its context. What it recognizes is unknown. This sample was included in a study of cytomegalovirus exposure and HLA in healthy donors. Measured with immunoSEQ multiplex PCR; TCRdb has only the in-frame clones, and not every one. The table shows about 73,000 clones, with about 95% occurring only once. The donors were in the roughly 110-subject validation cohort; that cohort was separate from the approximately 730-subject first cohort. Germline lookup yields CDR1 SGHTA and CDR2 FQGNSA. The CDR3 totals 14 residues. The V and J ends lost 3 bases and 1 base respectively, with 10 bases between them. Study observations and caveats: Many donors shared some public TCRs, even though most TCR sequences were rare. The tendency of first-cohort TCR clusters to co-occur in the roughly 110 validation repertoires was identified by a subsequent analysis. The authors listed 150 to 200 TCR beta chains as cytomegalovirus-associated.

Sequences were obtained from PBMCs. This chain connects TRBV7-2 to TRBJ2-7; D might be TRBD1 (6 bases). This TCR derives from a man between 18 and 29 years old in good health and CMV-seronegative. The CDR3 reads CASSFDRTSYEQYF. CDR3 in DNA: TGTGCCAGCAGCTTCGACAGGACTTCCTACGAGCAGTACTTC.